The 26 T cell receptor beta chains below all came from one sample that was sequenced in a study of blood T cell repertoires in COVID-19. Generated by immunoSEQ multiplex PCR, the TCRdb table keeps only in-frame clones and is missing some. The table lists hundreds of thousands of clones, about 90% of them singletons, with 2% to 2.5% in the top ten. The sequenced sample consisted of peripheral blood. The origin of the receptors is a young woman who had recovered from COVID-19.

In DNA, the CDR3 is TGCGCCAGCAGCCAAGAGAGGGGGAATCAGCCCCAGCATTTT. As protein: CASSQERGNQPQHF. The chain couples TRBV4-1 to TRBJ1-5; a weak D match, TRBD1 (6 bases). There are 14 residues in the CDR3. V shed 0 bases and J shed 4 bases, with 7 bases lying between them. Germline values: CDR1 MGHRA, CDR2 YSYEKL.

This chain links TRBV2 with TRBJ2-5; 11 nucleotides align to TRBD2. V was clipped by 2 bases and J by 3 bases; unmatched bases: 14. This CDR3 is built from 19 residues. Germline V CDR1 and CDR2: SNHLY, FYNNEI. The chain's CDR3 is CASSEIALGSGGEKETQYF. The CDR3 coding sequence is TGTGCCAGCAGTGAAATAGCGCTGGGTAGCGGGGGGGAAAAAGAGACCCAGTACTTC.

The chain links TRBV5-1 to TRBJ2-5; 9 bases are a match to TRBD1. The V gene end was trimmed by 0 bases and the J gene end by 4 bases; junction bases not matched to a gene: 4. Germline V gene data show CDR1 as SGHRS and CDR2 as YFSETQ. This CDR3 has 15 residues. CDR3 sequence reads: CASSLDTGGAETQYF. CDR3 nucleotide sequence: TGCGCCAGCAGCTTGGATACAGGGGGCGCAGAGACCCAGTACTTC.

The J gene is TRBJ2-1, the V gene TRBV24-1; 10 positions agree with TRBD2. This CDR3 spans 15 amino acids. Germline CDR1 KGHDR, CDR2 SFDVKD. V lost 7 bases and J lost 7; bases outside the gene matches: 9. The CDR3 spells CATRKKREGSNEQFF. DNA for the CDR3: TGTGCCACCAGAAAGAAGCGGGAGGGGAGTAATGAGCAGTTCTTC.

The chain uses TRBV7-6 and TRBJ1-1, with 10 nucleotides matching TRBD1. The V gene end was trimmed by 4 bases and the J gene end by 5 bases; junction bases not matched to a gene: 13. This CDR3 contains 17 residues. From germline, CDR1 is SGHVS and CDR2 FNYEAQ. CDR3 bases: TGTGCCAGCAGCTGGACAGGGGGGGTCCTCGTCGAGACTGAAGCTTTCTTT. Protein: CASSWTGGVLVETEAFF.

The J gene is TRBJ2-1, the V gene TRBV9; D is unclear. The V and J ends lost 4 bases and 9 bases respectively, with 11 bases between them. Germline CDR1 reads SGDLS; CDR2 reads YYNGEE. This CDR3 comprises 12 residues. The CDR3 nucleotides are TGTGCCAGCAGCCCCCGGGTCAGTGAGCAGTTCTTC. This codes for CASSPRVSEQFF.

The V call is TRBV7-9, the J call TRBJ2-1; tentative D call: TRBD1 (6 bases). This CDR3 contains 19 residues. V lost 3 bases, J lost 4 bases, and 25 bases lay in between. The V gene's germline CDR1 is SEHNR and CDR2 FQNEAQ (reference sequence). This CDR3 is CASSFPGTEFRGTYNEQFF. The CDR3 region has the DNA TGTGCCAGCAGCTTCCCCGGGACGGAGTTCCGAGGGACATACAATGAGCAGTTCTTC.

This clone was seen more than once but under ten times. The V gene is TRBV19, the J gene TRBJ1-5, with D possibly matching TRBD1 (5 bases). Trimming left V 6 bases short and J 2 bases short, with 17 bases between. The length of the CDR3 is 16 residues. CDR1 is LNHDA, CDR2 SQIVND, per germline (reference sequence). In nucleotides, the CDR3 is TGTGCCAGTAGAAAATGGGGCAGGGCGGGCAATCAGCCCCAGCATTTT. Residues: CASRKWGRAGNQPQHF.

The sample holds a few counts of this clone. CDR3 region: CASSPATLLAPKNIQYF. The CDR3 coding sequence is TGTGCCAGCAGTCCCGCTACGTTACTAGCTCCCAAAAACATTCAGTACTTC. The V and J genes are TRBV6-6 and TRBJ2-4; possibly TRBD2 for D (6 bases). The V and J ends lost 5 bases and 2 bases respectively, with 19 bases between them. CDR1 is MNHNY and CDR2 is SVGAGI in the germline V gene (reference sequence). This CDR3 contains 17 residues.

The genes are TRBV27 and TRBJ1-1; D is perhaps TRBD1 (6 bases). Looked up from germline, CDR1 is MNHEY and CDR2 is SMNVEV (reference sequence). The CDR3 has 12 amino acids. Trimming stripped 5 bases from V and 7 bases from J, with 11 bases between. CDR3 region: CASSEQGFEAFF. CDR3 coding DNA: TGTGCCAGCAGTGAACAGGGCTTTGAAGCTTTCTTT.

The rearrangement links TRBV19 to TRBJ1-5, with D unresolved. Trimming pared 7 bases from V and 3 bases from J, leaving 13 bases between. CDR3 length: 14 residues. CDR1 LNHDA and CDR2 SQIVND come from the germline V gene (reference sequence). The CDR3 DNA reads TGTGCCAGTACCCCCGAGAATATCAATCAGCCCCAGCATTTT. Translating it yields CASTPENINQPQHF.

This clone is a singleton in its sample. The V and J genes are TRBV27 and TRBJ1-2; TRBD1 matches at 12 bases. V shed 2 bases and J 4 bases; nucleotides not matched to a gene: 8. Germline assignment: CDR1 MNHEY and CDR2 SMNVEV (reference sequence). The CDR3 is 17 residues long. The CDR3 DNA reads TGTGCCAGCAGTTTAAAGGGACAGGGGGCAATGGGCTATGGCTACACCTTC. It specifies CASSLKGQGAMGYGYTF.

The genes are TRBV7-9 and TRBJ2-3, with D perhaps matching TRBD1 (5 bases). The V gene lost 3 bases and the J gene lost 6 bases, with 19 bases spanning the gap. CDR1 is SEHNR and CDR2 is FQNEAQ in the germline V gene (reference sequence). The CDR3 runs to 16 residues. The CDR3 protein is CASSLGYQGTADTQYF. DNA of the CDR3: TGTGCCAGCAGCTTGGGCTATCAGGGTACAGCCGATACGCAGTATTTT.

This clone has more than one count but fewer than ten. The chain links TRBV19 to TRBJ1-5; no definite D call. CDR1 is LNHDA and CDR2 is SQIVND in the germline V gene (reference sequence). The V end was cut by 5 bases, the J end by 2 bases, with 13 bases between. CDR3 size: 15 residues. CDR3 DNA: TGTGCCAGTAGTCTGGAGGGTTTGGGCAATCAGCCCCAGCATTTT. Its translation is CASSLEGLGNQPQHF.

The chain has TRBV30 and TRBJ2-7, with 8 bases that match TRBD1. V lost 8 bases to trimming and J lost 1 base; unmatched junction nucleotides: 4. Germline V CDR1 and CDR2: GTSNPN, SVGIG (reference sequence). CDR3 length: 12 amino acids. The CDR3 loop is CATWTGSYEQYF. For the CDR3, the DNA is TGTGCCACATGGACAGGGTCCTACGAGCAGTACTTC. Full variable domain (remainder filled in from reference TRBV30 and TRBJ2-7): SQTIHQWPATLVQPVGSPLSLECTVEGTSNPNLYWYRQAAGRGLQLLFYSVGIGQISSEVPQNLSASRPQDRQFILSSKKLLLSDSGFYLCATWTGSYEQYFGPGTRLTVT.

V and J are TRBV13 and TRBJ2-2; maybe TRBD2 (6 bases). Trimming stripped 8 bases from V and 6 bases from J, with 19 bases between. This CDR3 comprises 15 residues. Per germline, CDR1 PRHDT and CDR2 FYEKMQ (reference sequence). CDR3 sequence (DNA): TGTGCCAGCGGGGCTGGCCGGGAGTTGGCCGGGGAGCTGTTTTTT. Encoded protein: CASGAGRELAGELFF.

This sequence joins TRBV7-9 and TRBJ1-2; D is possibly TRBD1 (5 bases). Germline lookup yields CDR1 SEHNR and CDR2 FQNEAQ (reference sequence). V gave up 4 bases and J gave up 1 base, with 19 bases separating them. This CDR3 has 17 residues. This chain's CDR3 is CASSSTDGHFVNYGYTF. The CDR3 DNA sequence: TGTGCCAGCAGCTCGACTGATGGACATTTCGTTAACTATGGCTACACCTTC.

The V gene is TRBV24-1, the J gene TRBJ2-2; a weak D match, TRBD1 (6 bases). The germline CDR1 and CDR2 sequences are KGHDR and SFDVKD. The germline V and J ends were trimmed by 0 bases and 0 bases, with 7 bases remaining between them. CDR3 length: 16 residues. Here the CDR3 reads CATSDLRDTNTGELFF. In nucleotides, the CDR3 is TGTGCCACCAGTGATTTGAGGGACACGAACACCGGGGAGCTGTTTTTT.

V usage is TRBV19 and J usage is TRBJ1-6; D unresolved. V lost 3 bases, J lost 7 bases, and 7 bases lay in between. The germline CDR1 and CDR2 sequences are LNHDA and SQIVND (reference sequence). The CDR3 consists of 13 residues. The DNA for the CDR3 is TGTGCCAGTAGTATTACAATGAATTCACCCCTCCACTTT. Protein sequence: CASSITMNSPLHF.

The J gene is TRBJ2-7, the V gene TRBV7-9, with 8 bases aligning to TRBD1. The CDR3 has 14 residues. J was trimmed by 2 bases and V by 5 bases; bases with no gene match: 5. From germline, CDR1 is SEHNR and CDR2 FQNEAQ (reference sequence). The CDR3 loop is CASSPPDRAYEQYF. CDR3 nucleotides: TGTGCCAGCAGCCCGCCGGACAGGGCCTACGAGCAGTACTTC.

The gene calls are TRBV7-2 and TRBJ2-3, with D maybe TRBD1 (6 bases). CDR3 length equals 14 residues. Germline loops: CDR1 SGHTA, CDR2 FQGNSA. The germline V and J ends were trimmed by 6 bases and 2 bases, with 12 bases remaining between them. The CDR3 is CASSQDRSTDTQYF. CDR3 coding DNA: TGTGCCAGCAGTCAAGACAGGTCCACAGATACGCAGTATTTT.

The chain recombines TRBV5-4 with TRBJ2-5; D is perhaps TRBD2 (6 bases). The CDR3 has 14 residues. With 6 bases removed from V and 4 bases from J, the gap between germline ends came to 16 bases. Germline V gene sequence: CDR1 SGHNT, CDR2 YYREEE (reference sequence). Here the CDR3 reads CASTLRGGSETQYF. DNA for the CDR3: TGTGCCAGCACCCTGCGGGGCGGGTCAGAGACCCAGTACTTC. The full variable domain, in which reference TRBV5-4 and TRBJ2-5 provide the parts outside the CDR3, is ETGVTQSPTHLIKTRGQQVTLRCSSQSGHNTVSWYQQALGQGPQFIFQYYREEENGRGNFPPRFSGLQFPNYSSELNVNALELDDSALYLCASTLRGGSETQYFGPGTRLLVL.

This sequence joins TRBV6-2 or TRBV6-3 and TRBJ2-3, with a possible D match to TRBD2 (6 bases). This CDR3 spans 14 amino acids. Trimming took off 5 bases at V and 5 bases at J, with 14 bases between the two ends. CDR1 is MNHEY and CDR2 is SVGEGT in the germline V gene. CDR3 DNA sequence: TGTGCCAGCAGTCTAGCCGGGGGAGGAGATACGCAGTATTTT. The encoded protein is CASSLAGGGDTQYF.

This clone appeared once. The chain recombines TRBV20-1 with TRBJ2-7; 7 bases are shared with TRBD2. J lost 4 bases, V lost 6 bases, and 12 bases had no gene match. Germline CDR1 is DFQATT and CDR2 is SNEGSKA (reference sequence). CDR3 length equals 14 residues. The CDR3 nucleotides read TGCAGTGCGAGTCGTCCTAGCGGCTCATACGAGCAGTACTTC. Its translation: CSASRPSGSYEQYF.

This sequence joins TRBV19 and TRBJ2-1; 7 nucleotides align to TRBD1. Germline CDR1 and CDR2: LNHDA and SQIVND (reference sequence). The CDR3 contains 16 residues. V shed 3 bases, J shed 3 bases, and the junction held 8 bases outside the gene matches. CDR3 sequence reads: CASSIGDRTYYNEQFF. The CDR3 coding sequence is TGTGCCAGTAGTATCGGGGACAGAACTTACTACAATGAGCAGTTCTTC.

The chain joins TRBV27 to TRBJ2-7, with 7 bases lining up with TRBD1. CDR3 length: 17 residues. Germline V gene data show CDR1 as MNHEY and CDR2 as SMNVEV (reference sequence). V dropped 2 bases and J dropped 0; count of bases not matched to a gene: 10. CDR3 in amino acids: CASSLRPRQGYSYEQYF. The CDR3 DNA is TGTGCCAGCAGTTTACGCCCTCGACAGGGCTACTCCTACGAGCAGTACTTC.